Listed here are 23 T cell receptor beta chains from one sample, sequenced in a study of blood T cell repertoires in COVID-19. Profiled with immunoSEQ multiplex PCR; TCRdb holds only in-frame clones, not every one. There are around 220,000 clones in the sample; about 89% occur only once, and less than 2.5% lies in the top ten. The sequenced sample was PBMCs or T cells enriched from blood (not recorded which). The receptors stem from a woman younger than 35 who had recovered from COVID-19.

This clone was seen just once. The chain carries TRBV19 and TRBJ1-2, with D possibly being TRBD1 (6 bases). The CDR3 is made up of 14 amino acids. Germline V CDR1 and CDR2: LNHDA, SQIVND (reference sequence). With 10 bases removed from V and 6 bases from J, the gap between germline ends came to 21 bases. The DNA of the CDR3 is TGTGCCACCCAAGCGGGGGGCAAGGCTCATGGCTACACCTTC. Its protein is CATQAGGKAHGYTF.

The chain employs TRBV28 and TRBJ2-5; D not certain. The CDR3 consists of 11 residues. V was clipped by 8 bases and J by 5 bases, with 9 bases between them. Germline-derived CDR1 and CDR2 are MDHEN and SYDVKM. The CDR3 is CASSTNETQYF. The CDR3 nucleotides read TGTGCCAGCTCCACTAATGAGACCCAGTACTTC. Filled out from reference TRBV28 and TRBJ2-5, the complete variable domain reads DVKVTQSSRYLVKRTGEKVFLECVQDMDHENMFWYRQDPGLGLRLIYFSYDVKMKEKGDIPEGYSVSREKKERFSLILESASTNQTSMYLCASSTNETQYFGPGTRLLVL.

This chain connects TRBV2 to TRBJ2-7; weak D call: TRBD2 (6 bases). The CDR3 spans 14 residues. V lost 3 bases to trimming and J lost 2 bases, with 11 bases between them. The germline CDR1 and CDR2 sequences are SNHLY and FYNNEI. CDR3 in amino acids: CASSDGSGTYEQYF. The CDR3 DNA is TGTGCCAGCAGTGATGGTAGCGGAACCTACGAGCAGTACTTC.

The V gene is TRBV28, the J gene TRBJ1-5, with 8 nucleotides matching TRBD1. The CDR3 runs 15 residues. Germline-derived CDR1 and CDR2 are MDHEN and SYDVKM. Trimming removed 7 bases from V and 3 bases from J; junction bases left unmatched: 8. The CDR3 bases are TGTGCCAGCATGCCGGACAGGGAGAACAATCAGCCCCAGCATTTT. It specifies CASMPDRENNQPQHF.

V gene TRBV11-2 combines with J gene TRBJ1-2, with D possibly TRBD1 on 5 matching bases. Trimming left V 0 bases short and J 5 bases short, with 10 bases between. Germline V CDR1 and CDR2: SGHAT, FQNNGV. The CDR3 length is 14 residues. CDR3 region: CASSLDGTVYGYTF. CDR3 bases: TGTGCCAGCAGCTTAGACGGGACTGTGTATGGCTACACCTTC.

The V call is TRBV5-1, the J call TRBJ2-7; the D gene is possibly TRBD1 (6 bases). The CDR3 consists of 12 residues. Per germline, CDR1 SGHRS and CDR2 YFSETQ. The ends were cut back, 5 bases at V and 5 bases at J, with 11 bases in the middle. CDR3 in DNA: TGCGCCAGCAGACAGGGAATACACGAGCAGTACTTC. Translated: CASRQGIHEQYF.

V gene TRBV5-8 combines with J gene TRBJ2-3; 7 nucleotides line up with TRBD1. The CDR3 sequence is 13 residues long. After removal of 0 bases from V and 9 bases from J, the junction contained 4 bases not matched to a gene. Germline values: CDR1 SGHTS, CDR2 YDEGEE. CDR3 amino acids: CASSLGQGDTQYF. The CDR3 DNA is TGTGCCAGCAGCTTGGGGCAGGGGGACACGCAGTATTTT.

This clone was observed a few times. This chain links TRBV5-4 with TRBJ2-7; possibly TRBD2 for D (6 bases). Trimming stripped 4 bases from V and 4 bases from J, with 12 bases between. The CDR3 spans 13 residues. The germline V gene has CDR1 SGHNT and CDR2 YYREEE (reference sequence). CDR3 DNA sequence: TGTGCCAGCAGCCGACTAGGGAAATACGAGCAGTACTTC. Its protein is CASSRLGKYEQYF.

This sequence joins TRBV20-1 and TRBJ1-2; D gene ambiguous. In germline, CDR1 is DFQATT, CDR2 SNEGSKA (reference sequence). This CDR3 is 9 amino acids long. The V and J ends lost 6 bases and 8 bases respectively, with 7 bases between them. The CDR3 region is CSAEKGYTF. The CDR3 DNA reads TGCAGTGCCGAGAAGGGCTACACCTTC.

This chain uses TRBV2 with TRBJ1-2; no clear D gene. The length of the CDR3 is 12 residues. Trimming took off 7 bases at V and 5 bases at J, with 11 bases between the two ends. Germline CDR1 is SNHLY and CDR2 is FYNNEI. CDR3 coding DNA: TGTGCCAGCATTTCCCCCCGGTATGGCTACACCTTC. Protein product: CASISPRYGYTF. Based on the CDR3 plus reference TRBV2 and TRBJ1-2, the full variable domain is EPEVTQTPSHQVTQMGQEVILRCVPISNHLYFYWYRQILGQKVEFLVSFYNNEISEKSEIFDDQFSVERPDGSNFTLKIRSTKLEDSAMYFCASISPRYGYTFGSGTRLTVV.

The V and J genes are TRBV21-1 and TRBJ2-4; the table's D gene call, TRBD1, was not cross checked with the DNA. TRBV21-1 is assigned pseudogene status. There are 23 residues in the CDR3. In DNA, the CDR3 is TGTGCCAGCAGCAAAAAAAAGGGCCCCGTGGCAGGGGAGAGCCCCAGCCAGGGAAACATTCAGTACTTC. Its translation is CASSKKKGPVAGESPSQGNIQYF.

This chain uses TRBV2 with TRBJ1-5, with D perhaps TRBD1 (6 bases). The length of the CDR3 is 16 residues. Trimming removed 5 bases from V and 6 bases from J, with 20 bases in between. From germline, CDR1 is SNHLY and CDR2 FYNNEI. DNA for the CDR3: TGTGCCAGCAGTAACAACTACAGGGTATACGCTCAGCCCCAGCATTTT. Protein: CASSNNYRVYAQPQHF.

The chain carries TRBV9 and TRBJ1-5, with TRBD1 identical over 7 bases. This CDR3 has 15 amino acids. Germline-derived CDR1 and CDR2 are SGDLS and YYNGEE. With 1 base clipped from V and 0 bases from J, the junction kept 1 base outside the gene matches. CDR3 coding DNA: TGTGCCAGCAGCGTAACAGGGGCTAGCAATCAGCCCCAGCATTTT. Amino acids: CASSVTGASNQPQHF.

This chain connects TRBV7-8 to TRBJ2-7; no firm D call. Germline CDR1 and CDR2: SGHVS and FQNEAQ. Trimming stripped 2 bases from V and 5 bases from J, with 19 bases between. This CDR3 is 16 amino acids long. The CDR3 is CASSLTNNPLLNEQYF. DNA for the CDR3: TGTGCCAGCAGCTTAACTAACAATCCCTTGTTGAACGAGCAGTACTTC.

The chain is built from TRBV28 and TRBJ2-1; 7 bases match TRBD1. This CDR3 is 16 amino acids long. Unmatched junction bases numbered 12, after V lost 2 bases and J lost 8 bases. Germline V gene sequence: CDR1 MDHEN, CDR2 SYDVKM. The CDR3 protein is CASSLAYGTVYDEQFF. CDR3 DNA: TGTGCCAGCAGTTTAGCCTACGGGACAGTTTATGATGAGCAGTTCTTC.

This sequence joins TRBV28 and TRBJ2-7; 7 bases fit TRBD2. Germline trimming cut 2 bases from V and 1 base from J; bases unmatched to any gene: 5. The CDR3 spans 15 residues. Germline CDR1 reads MDHEN; CDR2 reads SYDVKM. The CDR3 loop is CASSLGGGGSYEQYF. CDR3 DNA: TGTGCCAGCAGTTTAGGGGGGGGAGGGTCCTACGAGCAGTACTTC.

The chain links TRBV10-3 to TRBJ2-1; 15 bases are shared with TRBD2. The CDR3 length is 14 residues. Germline assignment: CDR1 ENHRY and CDR2 SYGVKD. The J segment lost 9 bases and the V segment lost 8 bases, leaving 5 bases of the junction unmatched. CDR3 coding DNA: TGTGCCATCGGTGCGGGACTAGCGGGAGGTGAGCAGTTCTTC. Amino acid sequence: CAIGAGLAGGEQFF.

The rearrangement joins TRBV5-4 to TRBJ2-6; D might be TRBD1 (8 bases). Germline CDR1 reads SGHNT; CDR2 reads YYREEE (reference sequence). Trimming pared 4 bases from V and 0 bases from J, leaving 20 bases between. CDR3 size: 19 residues. CDR3 residues: CASSHGRTGHISGANVLTF. The CDR3 DNA sequence: TGTGCCAGCAGCCACGGGAGGACAGGGCATATCTCTGGGGCCAACGTCCTGACTTTC. Looking up the rest from reference TRBV5-4 and TRBJ2-6 gives the full variable domain: ETGVTQSPTHLIKTRGQQVTLRCSSQSGHNTVSWYQQALGQGPQFIFQYYREEENGRGNFPPRFSGLQFPNYSSELNVNALELDDSALYLCASSHGRTGHISGANVLTFGAGSRLTVL.

A single count supports this clone. The J gene is TRBJ2-7, the V gene TRBV5-1; 8 nucleotides line up with TRBD1. The length of the CDR3 is 13 residues. V lost 1 base to trimming and J lost 6 bases; unmatched junction nucleotides: 3. From germline, CDR1 is SGHRS and CDR2 YFSETQ. DNA of the CDR3: TGCGCCAGCAGCTTGCAGGGGGCGAGCGAGCAGTACTTC. Its translation is CASSLQGASEQYF.

This clone was counted between two and nine times. The chain recombines TRBV6-4 with TRBJ1-5; 7 bases are shared with TRBD1. The ends lost 8 bases at V and 0 bases at J; junction bases unmatched: 22. CDR3 length: 20 residues. Germline CDR1 and CDR2: MRHNA and SNTAGT. The CDR3 region has the DNA TGTGCCAGCTTCCCAGTGACCTCCTCCGGGACAGACTATAGCAATCAGCCCCAGCATTTT. Its translation is CASFPVTSSGTDYSNQPQHF.

This clone was observed a single time. The J gene is TRBJ1-6, the V gene TRBV5-1; D ambiguous. Germline assignment: CDR1 SGHRS and CDR2 YFSETQ. Trimming took off 0 bases at V and 8 bases at J, with 6 bases between the two ends. The CDR3 totals 13 residues. In nucleotides, the CDR3 is TGCGCCAGCAGCTTGGCTTTTGATTCACCCCTCCACTTT. Protein sequence: CASSLAFDSPLHF.

J is TRBJ1-1 and V is TRBV28, with D uncertain. Germline V gives CDR1 MDHEN, CDR2 SYDVKM. The CDR3 totals 11 residues. V was trimmed by 8 bases and J by 3 bases, leaving 7 bases between them. As DNA, the CDR3 is TGTGCCAGCCAAATAGACACTGAAGCTTTCTTT. Translated, it gives CASQIDTEAFF.

The chain uses TRBV5-1 and TRBJ1-2, with 7 nucleotides matching TRBD1. The length of the CDR3 is 14 residues. Germline lookup yields CDR1 SGHRS and CDR2 YFSETQ. V lost 4 bases to trimming and J lost 8 bases; unmatched junction nucleotides: 11. CDR3: CASSPDRPLSGYTF. DNA of the CDR3: TGCGCCAGCAGCCCGGACAGGCCACTATCGGGCTACACCTTC.